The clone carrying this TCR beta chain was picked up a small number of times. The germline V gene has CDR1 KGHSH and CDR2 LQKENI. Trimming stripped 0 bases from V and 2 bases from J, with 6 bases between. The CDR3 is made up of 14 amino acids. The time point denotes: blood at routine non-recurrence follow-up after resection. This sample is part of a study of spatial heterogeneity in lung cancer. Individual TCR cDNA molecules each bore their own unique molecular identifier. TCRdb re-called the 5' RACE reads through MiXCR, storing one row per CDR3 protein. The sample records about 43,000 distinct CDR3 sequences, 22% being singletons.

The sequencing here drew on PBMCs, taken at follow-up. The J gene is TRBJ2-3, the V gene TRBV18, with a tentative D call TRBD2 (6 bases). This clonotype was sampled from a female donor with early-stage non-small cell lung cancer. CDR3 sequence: CASSPPGLTDTQYF. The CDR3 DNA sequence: TGTGCCAGCTCACCACCGGGACTCACAGATACGCAGTATTTT.